Below, one TCR beta chain is given with its context. The antigen is undetermined. This sample is part of a study of T cells after yellow fever vaccination. Regarding the study as a whole: Clones from primary vaccination mostly reappeared after the booster (less than 98% CD4, under 90% CD8).

This CDR3 contains 10 residues. Germline V lookup: CDR1 SEHNR, CDR2 FQNEAQ (reference sequence). The ends were cut back, 3 bases at V and 7 bases at J, with 3 bases in the middle. In TCRdb, the 5' RACE reads were re-called with MiXCR into one record per CDR3 protein. The sample records a few hundred thousand distinct CDR3 sequences, approximately 3% being singletons. The V gene is TRBV7-9, the J gene TRBJ2-5; D gene unclear. This material consisted of CD4+ T cells sorted from PBMCs, taken 10 days after the yellow fever booster vaccination. This sequence originates from a man aged 18 to 30 who received the YFV17D yellow fever vaccine. Written as DNA, the CDR3 is TGTGCCAGCAGCTTTGGGACCCAGTACTTC. Translation gives CASSFGTQYF.